This T cell receptor beta chain was obtained from a study of CD8+ T cells in alopecia areata. Turning to the study itself: People stayed on tofacitinib for 6 to 18 months, then stopped the drug for 6 months.

Following RNA extraction, reverse transcription yielded cDNA that acted as the sequencing template. TCRdb's table, derived via immunoSEQ multiplex PCR, lists solely in-frame clones and lacks some. The sample records around 200,000 clones, approximately 55% being singletons. Study results and caveats: Scalp samples also yield sequences from resident alphabeta T cells of normal skin.

Treatment indicated: oral pan-JAK inhibitor, 5-10 mg twice daily. Regarding this clone: Antigen unknown.

The receptor's source is a human donor with alopecia areata. Here the sequenced sample was CD8+ T cells sorted from blood, taken at week 24, from a patient treated with tofacitinib.

This CDR3 is CAWRSWEGPYEQYF. The CDR3 DNA reads TGTGCCTGGAGATCGTGGGAGGGCCCATACGAGCAGTACTTC. The chain links TRBV30 to TRBJ2-7; 7 positions agree with TRBD2. Germline CDR1 is GTSNPN and CDR2 is SVGIG (reference sequence). V shed 3 bases, J shed 4 bases, and the junction held 9 bases outside the gene matches. The CDR3 sequence is 14 residues long.